Listed here are 25 T cell receptor beta chains from one sample, sequenced in a study of T cells in Graves' hyperthyroidism and ophthalmopathy. Amplified TCR beta CDR3 regions came from RNA transcripts. In the first-round RT-PCR of the TCR CDR3, the HTBI primer set was used. A single record per CDR3 protein comes from TCRdb applying MiXCR to the multiplex PCR reads. The sample carries approximately 700,000 distinct CDR3 sequences, roughly 46% recorded once. Material: peripheral blood or thyroid tissue (not recorded which). The receptors were gathered from an adult man with Graves' disease, either hyperthyroidism or ophthalmopathy (not recorded which).

There are many counts of this clonotype. CDR3 loop: CSARTDRWTEAFF. Here the CDR3 DNA reads TGCAGTGCTAGAACGGACAGGTGGACTGAAGCTTTCTTT. V gene TRBV20-1 combines with J gene TRBJ1-1; 7 bases line up with TRBD1. V was pared by 2 bases and J by 5 bases, with 5 bases of the junction left unmatched. The CDR3 length is 13 residues. In germline, CDR1 is DFQATT, CDR2 SNEGSKA (reference sequence).

This clonotype was found a few times. The chain carries TRBV20-1 and TRBJ1-4; 10 positions match TRBD1. Germline V gene data show CDR1 as DFQATT and CDR2 as SNEGSKA (reference sequence). The CDR3 runs to 14 residues. The V segment lost 6 bases and the J segment 8 bases; nucleotides outside the gene matches: 9. As DNA, the CDR3 is TGCAGTGCCACCGGTGACAGGGGGCAAGAAAAACTGTTTTTT. Translation gives CSATGDRGQEKLFF.

In its sample, this clonotype was seen once. The gene calls are TRBV20-1 and TRBJ1-3, with 9 positions matching TRBD1. Per germline, CDR1 DFQATT and CDR2 SNEGSKA (reference sequence). The ends lost 4 bases at V and 2 bases at J; junction bases unmatched: 6. The length of the CDR3 is 15 residues. The CDR3 DNA reads TGCAGTGCTAAAGACAGGGACAGGGCTGGAAACACCATATATTTT. Encoded protein: CSAKDRDRAGNTIYF.

Here the CDR3 reads CSSGTINSYEQYF. The CDR3 coding sequence is TGCAGCTCGGGGACTATCAATTCCTACGAGCAGTACTTC. The chain joins TRBV29-1 to TRBJ2-7; 7 bases agree with TRBD2. The CDR3 is made up of 13 amino acids. Trimming removed 8 bases from V and 1 base from J; junction bases left unmatched: 8. CDR1 and CDR2 (germline): SQVTM, ANQGSEA.

Comments on this clonotype: One end of the junction is discordant with germline, which a read error may explain. The chain has TRBV10-3 and TRBJ1-2, with a weak D call TRBD1 (6 bases). Germline V gives CDR1 ENHRY, CDR2 SYGVKD. CDR3 length: 15 residues. CDR3 sequence: CASSTRLDSSYGYTF. As DNA, the CDR3 is TGTGCCAGCAGTACGCGCTTGGACAGCTCCTATGGCTACACCTTC.

V is TRBV7-9 and J is TRBJ2-5; D gene uncertain. The germline V gene has CDR1 SEHNR and CDR2 FQNEAQ (reference sequence). V was clipped by 4 bases and J by 5 bases, with 17 bases between them. The CDR3 extends over 15 amino acids. The CDR3 sequence is CASSSYRSSAETQYF. CDR3 nucleotides: TGTGCCAGCAGCTCCTACCGGTCGTCAGCGGAGACCCAGTACTTC.

V and J are TRBV7-8 and TRBJ2-5; 10 bases fit TRBD1. V shed 5 bases and J 4 bases; nucleotides not matched to a gene: 10. CDR3 size: 16 residues. The germline V gene encodes CDR1 SGHVS and CDR2 FQNEAQ. CDR3 amino acids: CASSILPGQGSETQYF. The CDR3 DNA follows: TGTGCCAGCAGCATACTCCCGGGACAGGGGTCAGAGACCCAGTACTTC.

The rearrangement links TRBV7-9 to TRBJ1-4; 8 bases fit TRBD1. V lost 7 bases to trimming and J lost 7 bases; unmatched junction nucleotides: 5. Per the germline V gene, CDR1 is SEHNR and CDR2 is FQNEAQ (reference sequence). This CDR3 is 13 amino acids long. CDR3 nucleotides: TGTGCCAGCACAGTAACAGGGGGTGAAAAACTGTTTTTT. Translating gives CASTVTGGEKLFF. Filled out from reference TRBV7-9 and TRBJ1-4, the complete variable domain reads DTGVSQNPRHKITKRGQNVTFRCDPISEHNRLYWYRQTLGQGPEFLTYFQNEAQLEKSRLLSDRFSAERPKGSFSTLEIQRTEQGDSAMYLCASTVTGGEKLFFGSGTQLSVL.

This clonotype was seen many times. The chain couples TRBV29-1 to TRBJ1-2; perhaps TRBD1 as D (6 bases). This CDR3 contains 13 residues. Trimming shortened V by 6 bases and J by 0 bases, and 11 bases separated the two germline ends. The germline CDR1 and CDR2 sequences are SQVTM and ANQGSEA. Here the CDR3 DNA reads TGCAGCGTCGGACAGAATACTAACTATGGCTACACCTTC. It yields the protein CSVGQNTNYGYTF.

This chain links TRBV19 with TRBJ1-2, with 7 positions matching TRBD1. Unmatched junction bases numbered 13, after V lost 5 bases and J lost 4 bases. The CDR3 is 16 residues long. The germline CDR1 and CDR2 sequences are LNHDA and SQIVND (reference sequence). CDR3 bases: TGTGCCAGTAGTGTGGGGAGACAGGGATGGATCTATGGCTACACCTTC. This encodes CASSVGRQGWIYGYTF.

V and J are TRBV2 and TRBJ1-5; D possibly corresponds to TRBD1 (6 bases). Trimming left V 8 bases short and J 1 base short, with 12 bases between. This CDR3 has 14 amino acids. CDR1 is SNHLY, CDR2 FYNNEI, per germline. The CDR3 spells CASVDQGSNQPQHF. The CDR3, as DNA: TGTGCCAGCGTTGACCAGGGGAGCAATCAGCCCCAGCATTTT.

There are a few counts of this clonotype. V and J are TRBV7-8 and TRBJ1-6; D is uncertain. The germline V and J ends were trimmed by 1 base and 6 bases, with 4 bases remaining between them. From germline, CDR1 is SGHVS and CDR2 FQNEAQ. CDR3 length equals 13 residues. The chain's CDR3 is CASSLETNSPLHF. The CDR3 DNA reads TGTGCCAGCAGCTTAGAGACTAATTCACCCCTCCACTTT.

This clonotype has a handful of counts. This chain joins TRBV7-2 and TRBJ2-2; D unclear. Trimming left V 1 base short and J 1 base short, with 16 bases between. The germline CDR1 and CDR2 sequences are SGHTA and FQGNSA. The CDR3 covers 18 residues. The CDR3 spells CASSLGSSTTWNTGELFF. CDR3 nucleotide sequence: TGTGCCAGCAGCTTAGGGTCCAGCACCACCTGGAACACCGGGGAGCTGTTTTTT.

This sequence joins TRBV15 and TRBJ1-4; no clear D gene. Germline loops: CDR1 LNHNV, CDR2 YYDKDF (reference sequence). This CDR3 has 13 amino acids. V lost 3 bases and J 8 bases, leaving 10 bases between the germline ends. The CDR3 sequence is CATSSKRKEKLFF. In DNA form, the CDR3 reads TGTGCCACCAGCAGCAAAAGGAAGGAAAAACTGTTTTTT.

The V call is TRBV12-3 or TRBV12-4, the J call TRBJ2-7; tentatively, D is TRBD2 (5 bases). With 2 bases removed from V and 2 bases from J, the gap between germline ends came to 7 bases. The CDR3 runs to 13 residues. This chain's CDR3 is CASSLLAPYEQYF. CDR3 nucleotides: TGTGCCAGCAGTTTACTAGCCCCCTACGAGCAGTACTTC.

This clonotype was recorded many times. The chain links TRBV7-8 to TRBJ2-2; the match to TRBD1 covers 8 bases. The length of the CDR3 is 16 residues. The V gene's germline CDR1 is SGHVS and CDR2 FQNEAQ. After removal of 3 bases from V and 7 bases from J, the junction contained 10 bases not matched to a gene. This CDR3 is CASSLRQGLGYGELFF. In DNA form, the CDR3 reads TGTGCCAGCAGCTTGCGACAGGGGCTGGGTTACGGGGAGCTGTTTTTT.

The V gene is TRBV25-1, the J gene TRBJ1-4; TRBD1 matches at 7 bases. The V gene end was trimmed by 10 bases and the J gene end by 3 bases; junction bases not matched to a gene: 2. This CDR3 comprises 12 residues. CDR1 MGHDK and CDR2 SYGVNS come from the germline V gene. The CDR3 protein is CATGGPNEKLFF. The CDR3 DNA reads as TGTGCCACAGGGGGTCCTAATGAAAAACTGTTTTTT.

This clonotype was found a few times. Its ends do not fully match the called genes, so a read error is possible. J is TRBJ1-2 and V is TRBV10-3; D remains unclear. The CDR3 is made up of 14 amino acids. The germline V gene encodes CDR1 ENHRY and CDR2 SYGVKD. CDR3 in amino acids: CASSESSQTYGYTF. For the CDR3, the DNA is TGTGCCAGCAGTGAGTCTTCCCAAACCTATGGCTACACCTTC.

The count of this clonotype is one. This sequence joins TRBV7-9 and TRBJ1-6, with D possibly being TRBD1 (5 bases). V lost 7 bases to trimming and J lost 3 bases, with 13 bases between them. The germline V gene has CDR1 SEHNR and CDR2 FQNEAQ (reference sequence). The CDR3 has 15 amino acids. In nucleotides, the CDR3 is TGTGCCAGCACCCGTGGGGACGGCTATAATTCACCCCTCCACTTT. This gives the protein CASTRGDGYNSPLHF.

This clonotype was counted only a few times. The chain uses TRBV7-9 and TRBJ1-2; D ambiguous. V lost 0 bases and J 7 bases, leaving 18 bases between the germline ends. CDR3 length: 16 amino acids. The V gene's germline CDR1 is SEHNR and CDR2 FQNEAQ (reference sequence). Here the CDR3 reads CASSLASSQTLSGYTF. Written as DNA, the CDR3 is TGTGCCAGCAGCTTAGCGTCCAGCCAAACCCTATCTGGCTACACCTTC.

The chain employs TRBV7-9 and TRBJ1-4; maybe TRBD1 (6 bases). Germline values: CDR1 SEHNR, CDR2 FQNEAQ (reference sequence). The V end lost 5 bases, the J end lost 8 bases, and 15 bases lay between the germline ends. This CDR3 has 14 residues. CDR3 region: CASSQGGAREKLFF. DNA of the CDR3: TGTGCCAGCAGCCAAGGGGGGGCTCGAGAAAAACTGTTTTTT.

The V and J genes are TRBV2 and TRBJ1-4; the match to TRBD1 covers 9 bases. CDR1 SNHLY and CDR2 FYNNEI come from the germline V gene. Trimming removed 6 bases from V and 11 bases from J; junction bases left unmatched: 7. This CDR3 spans 13 amino acids. CDR3 in DNA: TGTGCCAGCAGACGGGACAGGGTCCCCAAACTGTTTTTT. Its protein is CASRRDRVPKLFF.

The chain joins TRBV7-2 to TRBJ1-4; TRBD1 agrees at 10 bases. Looked up from germline, CDR1 is SGHTA and CDR2 is FQGNSA. The CDR3 length is 15 residues. Trimming cost V 5 bases and J 8 bases; bases outside gene matches: 8. The CDR3 here is CASSRAGQGDEKLFF. CDR3 DNA sequence: TGTGCCAGCAGCCGTGCCGGACAGGGGGACGAAAAACTGTTTTTT.

This chain joins TRBV29-1 and TRBJ1-1, with a weak D call TRBD1 (5 bases). The CDR3 sequence is 14 residues long. Trimming shortened V by 5 bases and J by 1 base, and 14 bases separated the two germline ends. Per germline, CDR1 SQVTM and CDR2 ANQGSEA. The chain's CDR3 is CSVSARDWNTEAFF. The CDR3 DNA is TGCAGCGTTAGTGCCAGGGACTGGAACACTGAAGCTTTCTTT.

This sequence joins TRBV7-2 and TRBJ2-7, with 8 bases identical to TRBD1. The CDR3 runs 18 residues. J gave up 3 bases and V 6 bases, and 19 bases lay outside the gene matches. From germline, CDR1 is SGHTA and CDR2 FQGNSA. CDR3 residues: CASSFGSPGGFFVYEQYF. DNA for the CDR3: TGTGCCAGCAGTTTCGGCTCGCCAGGGGGCTTTTTCGTCTACGAGCAGTACTTC.